This T cell receptor beta chain is from a study of cytomegalovirus exposure and HLA in healthy donors. PCR involved 60 Vbeta and 13 Jbeta primers. Only in-frame clones appear in the TCRdb table, and some are missing; sequencing was by immunoSEQ multiplex PCR. Counted here are some 120,000 clones, around 74% occurring once; the ten biggest clones make up approximately 5%. Findings and limits, study-wide: Accurate prediction of most subjects' HLA-A and HLA-B alleles from TCR beta sequences was reported. In an earlier analysis, about 90% or about 30%: the productive usage of most TCR beta V segments.

Germline CDR1 and CDR2: GTSNPN and SVGIG (reference sequence). V was trimmed by 0 bases and J by 4 bases, leaving 15 bases between them. The CDR3 sequence is 15 residues long. As to this clone: Its antigen is undetermined.

Nominal health characterized the donors when sampled, though unrecorded immune exposures were likely. The sample comprised PBMCs. The chain combines TRBV30 with TRBJ1-2; no reliable D call. This clonotype was obtained from a woman aged 45-59 years in good health and CMV-seropositive. CDR3 bases: TGTGCCTGGAGTGTACAAGGGAGTAAGAGCTATGGCTACACCTTC. As protein: CAWSVQGSKSYGYTF.